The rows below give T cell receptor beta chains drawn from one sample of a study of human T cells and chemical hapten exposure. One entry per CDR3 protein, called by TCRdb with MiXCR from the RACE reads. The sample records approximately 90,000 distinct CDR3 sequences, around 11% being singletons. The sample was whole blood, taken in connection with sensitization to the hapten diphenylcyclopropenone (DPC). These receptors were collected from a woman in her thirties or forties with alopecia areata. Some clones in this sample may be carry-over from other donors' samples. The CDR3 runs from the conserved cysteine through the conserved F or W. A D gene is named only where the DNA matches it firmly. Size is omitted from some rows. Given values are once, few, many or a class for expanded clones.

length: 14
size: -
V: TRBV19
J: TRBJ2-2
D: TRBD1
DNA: TGTGCCAGTAGCCCCGGGACAGACACCGGGGAGCTGTTTTTT
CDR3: CASSPGTDTGELFF

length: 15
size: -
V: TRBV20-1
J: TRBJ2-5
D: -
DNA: TGCAGTGCTAGAGATATGGGGGTCGGACACGAGACCCAGTACTTC
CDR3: CSARDMGVGHETQYF

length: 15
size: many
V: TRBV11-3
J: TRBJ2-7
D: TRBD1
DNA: TGTGCCAGCAGCTCCGGGACAGGGGTGGAAAACGAGCAGTACTTC
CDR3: CASSSGTGVENEQYF

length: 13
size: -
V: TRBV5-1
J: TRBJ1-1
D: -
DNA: TGCGCCAGCAGCTTGGCTGGGCCCTATGAAGCTTTCTTT
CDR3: CASSLAGPYEAFF

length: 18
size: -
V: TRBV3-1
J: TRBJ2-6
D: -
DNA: TGTGCCAGCAGCCATGCACCCAGGGGCCGAGTCGGGGCCAACGTCCTGACTTTC
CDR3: CASSHAPRGRVGANVLTF

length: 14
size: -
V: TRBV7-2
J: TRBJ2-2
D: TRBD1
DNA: TGTGCCAGCAGCGCCGGGACAGGGCCCGGGGAGCTGTTTTTT
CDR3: CASSAGTGPGELFF

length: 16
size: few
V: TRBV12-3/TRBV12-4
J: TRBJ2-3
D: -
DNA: TGTGCCAGCGGTTGGGGGCAGTCAACTAGCACAGATACGCAGTATTTT
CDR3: CASGWGQSTSTDTQYF

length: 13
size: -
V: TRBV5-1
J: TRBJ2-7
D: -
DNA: TGCGCCAGCAGCTTGGGGGAAGTTTACGAGCAGTACTTC
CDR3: CASSLGEVYEQYF

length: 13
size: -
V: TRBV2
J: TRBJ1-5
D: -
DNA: TGTGCCAGCAGTTGGGACCCCACCCAGCCCCAGCATTTT
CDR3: CASSWDPTQPQHF

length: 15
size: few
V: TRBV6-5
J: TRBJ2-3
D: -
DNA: TGTGCCAGCGGGGCTAGGGGGGGGTACACAGATACGCAGTATTTT
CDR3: CASGARGGYTDTQYF

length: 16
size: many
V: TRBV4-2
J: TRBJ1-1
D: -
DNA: TGTGCCAGCAGCCAAGATTGGTCAGGGCAACTCACTGAAGCTTTCTTT
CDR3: CASSQDWSGQLTEAFF

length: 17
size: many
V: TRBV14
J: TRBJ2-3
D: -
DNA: TGTGCCAGCAGCCGCCCTAGACGGAACGATCTCACAGATACGCAGTATTTT
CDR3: CASSRPRRNDLTDTQYF

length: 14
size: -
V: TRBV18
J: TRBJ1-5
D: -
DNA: TGTGCCAGCTCACCAATCGGGGTCGAACAGCCCCAGCATTTT
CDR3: CASSPIGVEQPQHF

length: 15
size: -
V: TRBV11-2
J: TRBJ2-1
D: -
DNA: TGTGCCAGCACTCTAGGGGTCTGGGAGGACAATGAGCAGTTCTTC
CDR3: CASTLGVWEDNEQFF

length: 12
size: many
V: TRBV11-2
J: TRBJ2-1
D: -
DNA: TGTGCCAGCAGTCCTAGTGGGTATGAGCAGTTCTTC
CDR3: CASSPSGYEQFF

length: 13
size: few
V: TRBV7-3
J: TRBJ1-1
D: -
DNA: TGTGCCAGCAGCTTAACAGGCCAGGCTGAAGCTTTCTTT
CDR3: CASSLTGQAEAFF

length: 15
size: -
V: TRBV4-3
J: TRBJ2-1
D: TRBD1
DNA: TGCGCCAGCAGCCAAGGAACAGGGGATTACAATGAGCAGTTCTTC
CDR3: CASSQGTGDYNEQFF

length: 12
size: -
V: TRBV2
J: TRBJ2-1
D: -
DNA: TGTGCCAGCAACCCGAGTCTGGGTGAGCAGTTCTTC
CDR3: CASNPSLGEQFF

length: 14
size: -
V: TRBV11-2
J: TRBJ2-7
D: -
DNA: TGTGGCAGCAGCTTAATACGGGAGTCCTACGAGCAGTACTTC
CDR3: CGSSLIRESYEQYF

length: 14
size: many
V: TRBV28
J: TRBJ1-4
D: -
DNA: TGTGCCAGCAGTTTCTGGGCCCGAGGGGAAAAACTGTTTTTT
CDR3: CASSFWARGEKLFF

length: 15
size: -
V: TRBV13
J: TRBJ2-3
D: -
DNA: TGTGCCAGCAGCCCTACTAACCTCCAGACAGATACGCAGTATTTT
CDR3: CASSPTNLQTDTQYF

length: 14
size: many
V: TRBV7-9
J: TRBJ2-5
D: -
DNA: TGTGCCAGCAGCCTACGGGACGGACAAGAGACCCAGTACTTC
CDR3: CASSLRDGQETQYF

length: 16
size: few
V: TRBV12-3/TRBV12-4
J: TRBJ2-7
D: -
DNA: TGTGCCAGCAGTTACAGCCGTCCGGGACAAGACTACGAGCAGTACTTC
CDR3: CASSYSRPGQDYEQYF

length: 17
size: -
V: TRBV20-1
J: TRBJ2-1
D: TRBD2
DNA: TGCAGTGCTAGAGACGACAGCGGGATTCACTCCTACAATGAGCAGTTCTTC
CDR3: CSARDDSGIHSYNEQFF

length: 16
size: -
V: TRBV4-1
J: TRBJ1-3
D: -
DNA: TGCGCCAGCAGCATCACCGAGGGAGACTCTGGAAACACCATATATTTT
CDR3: CASSITEGDSGNTIYF

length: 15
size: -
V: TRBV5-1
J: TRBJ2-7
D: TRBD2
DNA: TGCGCCAGCCGTTCCGGGGTAGCGGGAGCCTACGAGCAGTACTTC
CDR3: CASRSGVAGAYEQYF

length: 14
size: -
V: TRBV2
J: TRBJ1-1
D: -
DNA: TGTGCCAGCAGCCCCAGGATGATGAACACTGAAGCTTTCTTT
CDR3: CASSPRMMNTEAFF

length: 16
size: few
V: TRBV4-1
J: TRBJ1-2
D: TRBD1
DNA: TGCGCCAGCAGCCAAGATTCTGTCAGGGGGCCCTATGGCTACACCTTC
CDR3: CASSQDSVRGPYGYTF